This T cell receptor beta chain was identified in a study of cytomegalovirus exposure and HLA in healthy donors. Overall study findings and caveats: Cytomegalovirus-associated TCR beta chains were listed, numbering some 150. Rare TCR sequences dominated, though some public TCRs recurred in many donors.

Notes on this clone: Its matching antigen is unknown.

Germline CDR1 is KGHSH and CDR2 is LQKENI. This CDR3 spans 17 amino acids. The trim removed 0 bases at V and 5 bases at J, leaving 5 bases unmatched. Data came from immunoSEQ multiplex PCR; TCRdb stores just in-frame clones and leaves some out. The top ten clones hold 3.5% to 4% of a sample with about 73,000 clones, 70% to 90% of them seen once. The sequenced sample consisted of PBMCs. The origin of this receptor is a woman aged 18 to 35 in good health and CMV-seropositive. The chain carries TRBV18 and TRBJ2-5, with 14 bases that match TRBD2. CDR3: CASSPPGLAGAEETQYF. The DNA of the CDR3 is TGTGCCAGCTCACCACCGGGACTAGCGGGGGCTGAGGAGACCCAGTACTTC.